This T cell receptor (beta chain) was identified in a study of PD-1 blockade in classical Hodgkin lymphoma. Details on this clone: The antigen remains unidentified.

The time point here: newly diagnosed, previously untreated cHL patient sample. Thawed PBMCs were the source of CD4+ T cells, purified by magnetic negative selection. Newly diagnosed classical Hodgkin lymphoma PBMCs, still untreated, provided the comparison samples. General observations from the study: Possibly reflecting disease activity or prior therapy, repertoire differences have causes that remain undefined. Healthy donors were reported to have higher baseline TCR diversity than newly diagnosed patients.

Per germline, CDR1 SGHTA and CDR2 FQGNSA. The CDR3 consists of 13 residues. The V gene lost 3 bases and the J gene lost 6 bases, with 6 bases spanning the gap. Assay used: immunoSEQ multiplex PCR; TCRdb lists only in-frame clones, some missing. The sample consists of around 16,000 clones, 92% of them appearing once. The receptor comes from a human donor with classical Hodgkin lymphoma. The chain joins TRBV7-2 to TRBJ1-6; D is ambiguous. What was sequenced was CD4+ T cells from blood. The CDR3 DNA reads TGTGCCAGCAGCTTCCGGGGTAATTCACCCCTCCACTTT. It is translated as CASSFRGNSPLHF.